This TCR beta chain emerged from a study of cytomegalovirus exposure and HLA in healthy donors. PCR primers comprised 60 Vbeta and 13 Jbeta primers. Sequencing was performed with immunoSEQ multiplex PCR; in TCRdb, only in-frame clones are kept and a portion is missing. The sample holds 100,000 or so clones, 75% to 90% seen once. Unmatched junction bases numbered 8, after V lost 0 bases and J lost 6 bases. The CDR3 is made up of 15 amino acids. Material: PBMCs. This receptor was identified in a man aged 25-40 years in good health and CMV-seronegative. The V and J genes are TRBV5-3 and TRBJ1-2; TRBD1 matches at 7 bases. TRBV5-3 is classed as an ORF, of uncertain function. The CDR3 region has the DNA TGTGCCAGAAGCTTGGTGCAGGGGGAGCAAAATGGCTACACCTTC. It translates to CARSLVQGEQNGYTF.